The T cell receptor beta chain under discussion was sequenced for a study of cytomegalovirus exposure and HLA in healthy donors. Study-level points and caveats: Being productive about 90% or about 30% of the time was typical of most TCR beta V segments in an earlier analysis. The number of N-insertions in an Asian-associated ancestry cluster was reportedly below the roughly 660-donor mean in a later analysis. Presence/absence analysis assumed near-uniform sequencing depth across donors. Whilst most TCR sequences proved rare, a subset of public TCRs occurred across many donors.

The PCR had 60 Vbeta and 13 Jbeta primers. Using immunoSEQ multiplex PCR, the repertoire was profiled, and TCRdb retains in-frame clones only, with some absent. In the table there are about 140,000 clones, over 70% of which are singletons. In the case of this clone: As yet, its antigen is unknown.

The source material was PBMCs. The origin of this receptor is a man aged 25-45 years in good health and CMV-seronegative.

The CDR3 coding sequence is TGTGCCAGCAGCTTCCGGAGCGGGGGAACAGATACGCAGTATTTT. This codes for CASSFRSGGTDTQYF. The chain is built from TRBV5-4 and TRBJ2-3; TRBD2 aligns across 8 bases. The V segment lost 2 bases and the J segment 3 bases; nucleotides outside the gene matches: 5. The CDR3 consists of 15 residues. From germline, CDR1 is SGHNT and CDR2 YYREEE (reference sequence).